A selection of T cell receptor beta chains follows, all from one sample in a study of blood T cell repertoires in COVID-19. Assay: immunoSEQ multiplex PCR; the TCRdb copy retains only in-frame clones and omits some. The table has roughly 140,000 clones, approximately 73% seen once. The sample consisted of peripheral blood. The receptors were gathered from a woman older than 75 with acute or convalescent COVID-19. The CDR3 runs from the conserved cysteine through the conserved F or W. The order of the fields is J gene, clone size, V gene, CDR3 length, D gene, CDR3 protein, CDR3 DNA. A D gene is named only where the DNA matches it firmly. Size is omitted from some rows. Given values are once, few, many or a class for expanded clones.

TRBJ2-2 few TRBV18 15 . CASSQGLRETGELFF TGTGCCAGCTCACAGGGACTTCGGGAGACTGGGGAGCTGTTTTTT
TRBJ1-1 . TRBV7-9 13 . CASSLGEQGEAFF TGTGCCAGCAGCTTAGGGGAGCAGGGGGAAGCTTTCTTT
TRBJ2-1 once TRBV27 17 TRBD2 CASSLRRLAGPYNEQFF TGTGCCAGCAGTTTGCGCCGACTAGCGGGGCCTTACAATGAGCAGTTCTTC
TRBJ1-2 . TRBV29-1 13 TRBD1 CSVDSTGTYGYTF TGCAGCGTAGACTCGACAGGGACCTATGGCTACACCTTC
TRBJ1-5 . TRBV29-1 13 . CSVEGQDGQPQHF TGCAGCGTTGAAGGGCAGGATGGTCAGCCCCAGCATTTT
TRBJ1-1 . TRBV12-3/TRBV12-4 13 . CASSHRENTEAFF TGTGCCAGCAGCCACCGGGAGAACACTGAAGCTTTCTTT
TRBJ2-7 few TRBV27 15 TRBD1 CASSLLVQGAREQYF TGTGCCAGCAGTTTATTAGTCCAGGGGGCGAGGGAGCAGTACTTC
TRBJ1-1 . TRBV3-1/TRBV3-2 14 . CASSPETTRTEAFF TGTGCCAGCAGCCCTGAGACGACGAGGACTGAAGCTTTCTTT
TRBJ2-1 . TRBV27 15 . CASSGFDLGYNEQFF TGTGCCAGCAGTGGATTCGACCTAGGTTACAATGAGCAGTTCTTC
TRBJ2-5 . TRBV9 16 TRBD2 CASSEWGLANQETQYF TGTGCCAGCAGCGAGTGGGGACTAGCCAACCAAGAGACCCAGTACTTC
TRBJ2-7 . TRBV3-1/TRBV3-2 15 TRBD2 CASSQALAETYEQYF TGTGCCAGCAGCCAAGCTCTAGCGGAGACCTACGAGCAGTACTTC
TRBJ2-1 . TRBV9 14 . CASSVAGAYNEQFF TGTGCCAGCAGCGTAGCGGGGGCCTACAATGAGCAGTTCTTC
TRBJ2-7 . TRBV12-3/TRBV12-4 11 . CASSLQDEQYF TGTGCCAGCAGTTTACAGGATGAGCAGTACTTC
TRBJ1-4 . TRBV3-1/TRBV3-2 15 . CASSPTGSPREKLFF TGTGCCAGCAGTCCTACAGGGAGCCCCAGGGAAAAACTGTTTTTT
TRBJ2-7 . TRBV18 15 TRBD2 CASSPWTAGDYEQYF TGTGCCAGCTCACCCTGGACCGCGGGAGATTACGAGCAGTACTTC
TRBJ2-5 . TRBV5-1 15 TRBD1 CASSSPGQGPETQYF TGCGCCAGCAGCTCACCGGGACAGGGCCCAGAGACCCAGTACTTC
TRBJ1-5 . TRBV7-9 15 TRBD1 CASSSTGDSNQPQHF TGTGCCAGCAGCTCGACAGGGGATAGCAATCAGCCCCAGCATTTT
TRBJ1-4 . TRBV6-6 15 TRBD1 CASSYPTGENEKLFF TGTGCCAGCAGTTACCCAACAGGGGAAAATGAAAAACTGTTTTTT
TRBJ1-1 many TRBV5-1 15 TRBD1 CASSLSGQGGTEAFF TGCGCCAGCAGCTTGTCAGGACAGGGAGGGACTGAAGCTTTCTTT
TRBJ1-1 . TRBV27 15 . CASSFRAGVSTEAFF TGTGCCAGCAGTTTCAGGGCCGGAGTGAGCACTGAAGCTTTCTTT
TRBJ2-1 . TRBV24-1 15 TRBD2 CATSGAGPGADEQFF TGTGCCACCAGTGGAGCGGGGCCCGGTGCCGATGAGCAGTTCTTC
TRBJ2-7 . TRBV20-1 15 TRBD2 CSAGDLAGAHYEQYF TGCAGTGCTGGTGACTTAGCGGGAGCCCACTACGAGCAGTACTTC
TRBJ2-1 . TRBV7-2 14 . CASSPLLTGNEQFF TGTGCCAGCAGCCCCCTGCTCACCGGGAATGAGCAGTTCTTC
TRBJ2-6 . TRBV10-3 16 . CAISAIPGTGANVLTF TGTGCCATCAGCGCTATCCCAGGGACTGGGGCCAACGTCCTGACTTTC
TRBJ2-7 . TRBV3-1/TRBV3-2 15 . CASSHARARGSEQYF TGTGCCAGCAGCCACGCGCGGGCCAGAGGGAGCGAGCAGTACTTC
TRBJ2-7 once TRBV18 16 . CASSQSPSVNTYEQYF TGTGCCAGCTCACAGTCACCGTCAGTGAATACCTACGAGCAGTACTTC
TRBJ2-1 few TRBV7-9 14 . CASSLGFEADEQFF TGTGCCAGCAGCTTAGGTTTTGAGGCGGATGAGCAGTTCTTC
TRBJ2-3 . TRBV2 13 . CASSEALQDTQYF TGTGCCAGCAGTGAAGCGCTTCAGGATACGCAGTATTTT
TRBJ1-5 . TRBV5-1 15 . CASSLQDPLNQPQHF TGCGCCAGCAGTCTACAGGACCCTCTAAACCAGCCCCAGCATTTT
TRBJ2-1 . TRBV18 16 TRBD2 CASSTTVAGGSNEQFF TGTGCCAGCTCAACCACCGTAGCGGGAGGCTCCAATGAGCAGTTCTTC
TRBJ1-1 few TRBV18 15 . CASSLGAAGNVEAFF TGTGCCAGCTCACTAGGGGCCGCCGGAAACGTTGAAGCTTTCTTT
TRBJ2-1 . TRBV3-1/TRBV3-2 15 TRBD2 CASSPFSSGIGEQFF TGTGCCAGCAGCCCCTTTTCTAGCGGGATCGGTGAGCAGTTCTTC
TRBJ2-7 . TRBV30 15 TRBD2 CAWSGLGGTTYEQYF TGTGCCTGGAGCGGACTGGGGGGGACCACCTACGAGCAGTACTTC
TRBJ1-5 . TRBV19 16 TRBD1 CASSTIGQGGNQPQHF TGTGCCAGTAGTACCATCGGGCAGGGGGGCAATCAGCCCCAGCATTTT
TRBJ1-3 . TRBV18 15 . CASSPLENSGNTIYF TGTGCCAGCTCACCACTAGAGAACTCTGGAAACACCATATATTTT